This TCR beta chain was sequenced for a study of early T cells in non-severe SARS-CoV-2 infection. The CDR3 is 17 residues long. The germline CDR1 and CDR2 sequences are DFQATT and SNEGSKA (reference sequence). With 5 bases removed from V and 3 bases from J, the gap between germline ends came to 24 bases. This clonotype was seen a handful of times. In TCRdb, the 5' RACE reads were re-called with MiXCR into one record per CDR3 protein. Among approximately 69,000 distinct CDR3 sequences, more than 10% were seen once, and the ten largest hold around 4%. The sequence was obtained from an adult who was a healthcare worker with PCR-confirmed SARS-CoV-2 infection or an uninfected control (not recorded which). Sequencing used whole blood. This chain joins TRBV20-1 and TRBJ2-3, with a weak D call TRBD2 (6 bases). CDR3 in amino acids: CSAGAPGLRGMTDTQYF. The CDR3, as DNA: TGCAGTGCTGGGGCACCGGGACTCCGCGGGATGACAGATACGCAGTATTTT.